These 13 T cell receptor beta chains were sequenced from one sample in a study of T cells after yellow fever vaccination. Each CDR3 protein gets one entry after TCRdb re-called the 5' RACE reads with MiXCR. The sample carries a few hundred thousand distinct CDR3 sequences, roughly 4% recorded once. The sequenced sample was PBMCs, obtained 5 days after the yellow fever booster vaccination. Receptor source: a man between 18 and 29 years old who received the YFV17D yellow fever vaccine.

This clonotype was observed many times. The chain uses TRBV11-2 and TRBJ2-6; D may be TRBD2 (5 bases). Per germline, CDR1 SGHAT and CDR2 FQNNGV. The CDR3 sequence is 14 residues long. Trimming removed 8 bases from V and 1 base from J, with 9 bases in between. The CDR3 bases are TGTGCCAGCGGACTGGGGTCTGGGGCCAACGTCCTGACTTTC. Protein: CASGLGSGANVLTF. Looking up the rest from reference TRBV11-2 and TRBJ2-6 gives the full variable domain: EAGVAQSPRYKIIEKRQSVAFWCNPISGHATLYWYQQILGQGPKLLIQFQNNGVVDDSQLPKDRFSAERLKGVDSTLKIQPAKLEDSAVYLCASGLGSGANVLTFGAGSRLTVL.

Ten or more counts support this clonotype. The V and J genes are TRBV5-1 and TRBJ2-5, with D hard to call. Between the trimmed V and J ends, which lost 2 bases and 3 bases, there was a span of 2 bases. The CDR3 length is 11 residues. Germline V gene lookup returns CDR1 SGHRS and CDR2 YFSETQ. The CDR3 is CASSFKETQYF. The CDR3 coding sequence is TGCGCCAGCAGCTTTAAAGAGACCCAGTACTTC.

This clonotype was counted many times. This sequence joins TRBV7-2 and TRBJ2-7, with 12 nucleotides matching TRBD2. V shed 6 bases and J 0 bases; nucleotides not matched to a gene: 3. The CDR3 runs 15 residues. Looked up from germline, CDR1 is SGHTA and CDR2 is FQGNSA. This chain's CDR3 is CASSPTSGGSYEQYV. CDR3 nucleotide sequence: TGTGCCAGCAGTCCGACTAGCGGGGGCTCCTACGAGCAGTACGTC.

This chain joins TRBV25-1 and TRBJ2-2; D unclear. The CDR3 totals 16 residues. V dropped 5 bases and J dropped 3 bases, with 16 bases sitting between them. Per the germline V gene, CDR1 is MGHDK and CDR2 is SYGVNS. CDR3: CASSRRPATYTGELFF. The CDR3, as DNA: TGTGCCAGCAGTCGACGCCCAGCCACATACACCGGGGAGCTGTTTTTT.

This clonotype was found many times. CDR3 amino acids: CASSVPTAFF. In DNA form, the CDR3 reads TGTGCCAGCAGCGTCCCGACAGCCTTCTTT. The chain has TRBV7-9 and TRBJ1-1; weak D call: TRBD1 (5 bases). Trimming cost V 5 bases and J 14 bases, with 12 bases left between them. Germline V CDR1 and CDR2: SEHNR, FQNEAQ (reference sequence). This CDR3 is built from 10 residues.

This clonotype was recorded many times. The chain has TRBV5-1 and TRBJ1-2; D gene uncertain. Between the trimmed V and J ends, which lost 7 bases and 8 bases, there was a span of 12 bases. The CDR3 is 11 residues long. Germline V CDR1 and CDR2: SGHRS, YFSETQ. CDR3 amino acids: CASRIDGGYTF. CDR3 coding DNA: TGCGCCAGCCGGATTGATGGGGGCTACACCTTC.

This sequence joins TRBV20-1 and TRBJ1-2, with a tentative D call TRBD1 (5 bases). Germline V lookup: CDR1 DFQATT, CDR2 SNEGSKA (reference sequence). CDR3 length: 13 amino acids. V shed 3 bases and J shed 6 bases, with 14 bases lying between them. CDR3: CSARSGQGNGYTF. The CDR3 nucleotides read TGCAGTGCTAGGAGCGGGCAGGGTAATGGCTACACCTTC.

This clonotype was detected ten times or more. The J gene is TRBJ1-5, the V gene TRBV7-9; TRBD1 aligns across 9 bases. This CDR3 has 14 residues. V lost 3 bases, J lost 7 bases, and 4 bases stayed unmatched. Germline CDR1 is SEHNR and CDR2 is FQNEAQ (reference sequence). Here the CDR3 reads CASSLGQGTQPQHF. CDR3 coding DNA: TGTGCCAGCAGCTTGGGACAGGGCACGCAGCCCCAGCATTTT.

A few counts support this clonotype. The gene calls are TRBV20-1 and TRBJ2-1; 10 nucleotides match TRBD2. Germline-derived CDR1 and CDR2 are DFQATT and SNEGSKA (reference sequence). The CDR3 extends over 15 amino acids. V lost 5 bases to trimming and J lost 4 bases; unmatched junction nucleotides: 8. The CDR3, as DNA: TGCAGTGCTCCACTTCCTAGCGGGGGATACAATGAGCAGTTCTTC. Protein: CSAPLPSGGYNEQFF.

This clonotype was seen repeatedly, ten times or more. The V and J genes are TRBV6-6 and TRBJ1-1; no clear D gene. The germline gives CDR1 MNHNY, CDR2 SVGAGI (reference sequence). V was clipped by 5 bases and J by 5 bases, with 18 bases between them. The CDR3 extends over 15 amino acids. CDR3 protein: CASSIPEVRRTEAFF. The CDR3 nucleotides are TGTGCCAGCAGTATCCCCGAGGTACGGCGAACTGAAGCTTTCTTT.

Ten or more counts support this clonotype. This chain uses TRBV5-1 with TRBJ2-1; D possibly corresponds to TRBD1 (5 bases). Germline V gives CDR1 SGHRS, CDR2 YFSETQ. This CDR3 contains 15 residues. V gave up 4 bases and J gave up 2 bases, with 13 bases separating them. The DNA for the CDR3 is TGCGCCAGCAGCCCCTCGACAGCCACCTACAATGAGCAGTTCTTC. Amino acid sequence: CASSPSTATYNEQFF.

The chain has TRBV5-1 and TRBJ1-1; D uncertain. Germline loops: CDR1 SGHRS, CDR2 YFSETQ. The ends were cut back, 4 bases at V and 1 base at J, with 23 bases in the middle. This CDR3 contains 18 residues. The CDR3 region is CASSTDSSRADTNTEAFF. The CDR3 DNA reads as TGCGCCAGCAGCACCGATTCGTCCCGAGCGGATACGAACACTGAAGCTTTCTTT.

This clonotype showed up many times. V usage is TRBV5-6 and J usage is TRBJ2-3; D is undetermined. The CDR3 has 16 amino acids. V was shortened by 3 bases and J by 2 bases, with 16 bases between the two germline ends. Looked up from germline, CDR1 is SGHDT and CDR2 is YYEEEE. In DNA form, the CDR3 reads TGTGCCAGCAGCTCCTCTGGCAGGAGCGTCACAGATACGCAGTATTTT. It translates to CASSSSGRSVTDTQYF.